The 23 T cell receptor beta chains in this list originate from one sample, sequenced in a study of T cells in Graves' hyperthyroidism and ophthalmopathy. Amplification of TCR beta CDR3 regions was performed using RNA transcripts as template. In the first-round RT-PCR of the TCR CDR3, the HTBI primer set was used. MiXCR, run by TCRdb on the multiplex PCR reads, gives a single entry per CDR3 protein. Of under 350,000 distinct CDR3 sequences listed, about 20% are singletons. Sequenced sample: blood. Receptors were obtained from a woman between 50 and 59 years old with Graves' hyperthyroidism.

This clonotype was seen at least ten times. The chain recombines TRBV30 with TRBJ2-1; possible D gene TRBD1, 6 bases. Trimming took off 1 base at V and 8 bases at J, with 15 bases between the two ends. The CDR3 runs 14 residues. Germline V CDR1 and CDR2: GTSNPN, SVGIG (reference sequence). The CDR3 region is CAWSDRVNRDEQFF. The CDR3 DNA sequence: TGTGCCTGGAGTGACAGGGTAAATCGGGATGAGCAGTTCTTC.

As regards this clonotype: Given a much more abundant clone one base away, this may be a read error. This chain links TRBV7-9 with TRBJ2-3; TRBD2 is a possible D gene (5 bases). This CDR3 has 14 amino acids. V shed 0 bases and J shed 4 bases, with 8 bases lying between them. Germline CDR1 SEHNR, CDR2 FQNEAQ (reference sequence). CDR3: CASSLAGVSDTQYF. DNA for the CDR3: TGTGCCAGCAGCTTAGCGGGAGTGTCAGATACGCAGTATTTT.

CDR3 region: CASSSPGRTVVYGYTF. CDR3 nucleotide sequence: TGTGCCAGCAGCTCCCCGGGTAGGACGGTCGTATATGGCTACACCTTC. The chain recombines TRBV11-3 with TRBJ1-2; D unresolved. Trimming took off 4 bases at V and 5 bases at J, with 20 bases between the two ends. CDR1 and CDR2 (germline): SGHNT, YENEEA. The CDR3 sequence is 16 residues long.

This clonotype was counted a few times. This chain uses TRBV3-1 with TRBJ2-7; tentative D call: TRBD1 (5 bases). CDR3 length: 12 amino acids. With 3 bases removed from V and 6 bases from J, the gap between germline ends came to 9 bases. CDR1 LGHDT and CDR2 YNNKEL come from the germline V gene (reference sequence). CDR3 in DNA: TGTGCCAGCAGCCATCAGGGTACCGAGCAGTACTTC. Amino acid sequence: CASSHQGTEQYF.

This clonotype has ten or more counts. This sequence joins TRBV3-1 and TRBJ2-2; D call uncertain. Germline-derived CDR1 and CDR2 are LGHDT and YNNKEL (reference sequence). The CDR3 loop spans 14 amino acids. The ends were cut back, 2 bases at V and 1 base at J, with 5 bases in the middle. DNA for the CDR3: TGTGCCAGCAGCCAATCGTGGAACACCGGGGAGCTGTTTTTT. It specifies CASSQSWNTGELFF.

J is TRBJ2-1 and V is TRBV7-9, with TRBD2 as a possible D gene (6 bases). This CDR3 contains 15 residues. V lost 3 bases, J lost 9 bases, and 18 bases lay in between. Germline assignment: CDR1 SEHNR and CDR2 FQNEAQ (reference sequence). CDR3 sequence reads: CASSFSAGGLSEQFF. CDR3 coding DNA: TGTGCCAGCAGCTTTTCAGCGGGTGGGCTCAGTGAGCAGTTCTTC.

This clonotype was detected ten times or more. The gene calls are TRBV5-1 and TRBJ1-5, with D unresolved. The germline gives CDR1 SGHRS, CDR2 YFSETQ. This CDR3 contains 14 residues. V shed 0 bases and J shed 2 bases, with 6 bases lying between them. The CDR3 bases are TGCGCCAGCAGCTTGGATGGCGGCAATCAGCCCCAGCATTTT. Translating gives CASSLDGGNQPQHF.

In nucleotides, the CDR3 is TGTGCCAGCAGCTCTCCCGGGACAGGCCACGGAGGAGCGGGAGCCTATAGGCCAAATACGCAGTATTTT. Amino acids: CASSSPGTGHGGAGAYRPNTQYF. The chain is built from TRBV5-6 and TRBJ2-3; D is perhaps TRBD1 or TRBD2 (8 bases each). Deletions cut 3 bases from V and 7 bases from J, with 42 bases between. The germline V gene encodes CDR1 SGHDT and CDR2 YYEEEE. The CDR3 has 23 residues. Based on the CDR3 plus reference TRBV5-6 and TRBJ2-3, the full variable domain is DAGVTQSPTHLIKTRGQQVTLRCSPKSGHDTVSWYQQALGQGPQFIFQYYEEEERQRGNFPDRFSGHQFPNYSSELNVNALLLGDSALYLCASSSPGTGHGGAGAYRPNTQYFGPGTRLTVL.

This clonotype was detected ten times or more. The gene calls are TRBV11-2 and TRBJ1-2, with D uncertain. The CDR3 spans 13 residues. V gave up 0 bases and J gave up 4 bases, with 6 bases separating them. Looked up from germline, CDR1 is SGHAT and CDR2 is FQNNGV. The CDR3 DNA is TGTGCCAGCAGCTTAGAGCTTGTCTATGGCTACACCTTC. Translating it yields CASSLELVYGYTF.

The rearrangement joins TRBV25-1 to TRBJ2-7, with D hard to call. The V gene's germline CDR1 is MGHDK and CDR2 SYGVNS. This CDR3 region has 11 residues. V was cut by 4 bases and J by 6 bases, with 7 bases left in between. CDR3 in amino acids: CASSVLGEQYF. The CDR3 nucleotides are TGTGCCAGCAGTGTTCTTGGCGAGCAGTACTTC.

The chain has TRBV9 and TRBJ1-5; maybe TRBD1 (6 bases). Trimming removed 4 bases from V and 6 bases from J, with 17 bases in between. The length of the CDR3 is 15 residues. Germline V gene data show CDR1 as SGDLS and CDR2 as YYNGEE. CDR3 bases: TGTGCCAGCAGCACCACACAGGGAACAAGTCAGCCCCAGCATTTT. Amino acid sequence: CASSTTQGTSQPQHF.

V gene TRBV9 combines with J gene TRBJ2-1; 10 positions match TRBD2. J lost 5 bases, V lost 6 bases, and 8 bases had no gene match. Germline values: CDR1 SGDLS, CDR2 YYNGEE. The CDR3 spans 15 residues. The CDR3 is CASKSGTSENNEQFF. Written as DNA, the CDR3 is TGTGCCAGCAAATCAGGGACTAGCGAAAACAATGAGCAGTTCTTC.

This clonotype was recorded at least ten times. The CDR3 nucleotides are TGTGCCAGCAGCCAAGAATGGCAGGGATCTGGCTACACCTTC. Its translation: CASSQEWQGSGYTF. This sequence joins TRBV3-1 and TRBJ1-2; TRBD1 might be the D (5 bases). There are 14 residues in the CDR3. Germline V gives CDR1 LGHDT, CDR2 YNNKEL (reference sequence). V dropped 0 bases and J dropped 7 bases, with 12 bases sitting between them.

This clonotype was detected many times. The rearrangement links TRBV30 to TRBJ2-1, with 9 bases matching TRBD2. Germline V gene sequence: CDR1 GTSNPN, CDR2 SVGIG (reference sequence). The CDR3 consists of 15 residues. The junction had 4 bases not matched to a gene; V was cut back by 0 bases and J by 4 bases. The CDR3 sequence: CAWSVSAGGYNEQFF. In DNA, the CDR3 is TGTGCCTGGAGTGTGTCGGCGGGGGGGTACAATGAGCAGTTCTTC. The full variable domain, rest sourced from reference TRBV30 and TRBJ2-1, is SQTIHQWPATLVQPVGSPLSLECTVEGTSNPNLYWYRQAAGRGLQLLFYSVGIGQISSEVPQNLSASRPQDRQFILSSKKLLLSDSGFYLCAWSVSAGGYNEQFFGPGTRLTVL.

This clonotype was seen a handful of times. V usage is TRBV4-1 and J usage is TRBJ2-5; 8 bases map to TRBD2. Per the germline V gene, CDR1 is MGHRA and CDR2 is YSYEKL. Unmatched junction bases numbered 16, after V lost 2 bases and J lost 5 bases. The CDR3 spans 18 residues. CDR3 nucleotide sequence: TGCGCCAGCAGCCAAAATACGGGGGGGCGTGGGGGAGTGGAGACCCAGTACTTC. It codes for CASSQNTGGRGGVETQYF.

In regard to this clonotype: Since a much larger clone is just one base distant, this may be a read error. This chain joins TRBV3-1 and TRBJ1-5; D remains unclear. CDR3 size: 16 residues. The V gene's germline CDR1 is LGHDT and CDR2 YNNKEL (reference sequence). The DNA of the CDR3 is TGTGCCAACAGCCAAGATCCCCAGGTCGACAATCAGCCCCAGCATTTT. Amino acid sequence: CANSQDPQVDNQPQHF.

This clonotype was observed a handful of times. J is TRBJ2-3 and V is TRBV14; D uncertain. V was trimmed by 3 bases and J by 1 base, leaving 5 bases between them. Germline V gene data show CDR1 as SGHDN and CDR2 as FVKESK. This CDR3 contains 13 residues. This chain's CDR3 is CASSHLRTDTQYF. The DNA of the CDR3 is TGTGCCAGCAGCCACCTACGCACAGATACGCAGTATTTT.

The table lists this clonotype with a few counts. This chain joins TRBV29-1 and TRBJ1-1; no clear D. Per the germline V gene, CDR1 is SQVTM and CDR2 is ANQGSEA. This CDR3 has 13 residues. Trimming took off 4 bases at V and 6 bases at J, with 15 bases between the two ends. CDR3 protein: CSVGSGGFAEAFF. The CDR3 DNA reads TGCAGCGTTGGTAGCGGTGGGTTCGCTGAAGCTTTCTTT.

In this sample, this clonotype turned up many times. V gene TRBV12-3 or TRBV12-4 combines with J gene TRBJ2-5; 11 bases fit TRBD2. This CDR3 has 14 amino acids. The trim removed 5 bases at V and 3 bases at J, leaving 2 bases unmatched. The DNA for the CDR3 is TGTGCCAGCAGTCCGACTAGCGGGGAAGAGACCCAGTACTTC. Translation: CASSPTSGEETQYF.

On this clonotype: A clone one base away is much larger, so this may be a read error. The CDR3 loop reads CAGSFGGRNEQYV. The CDR3 DNA reads as TGTGCCGGCAGTTTCGGGGGGAGGAACGAGCAGTACGTC. The gene calls are TRBV12-3 or TRBV12-4 and TRBJ2-7; 7 positions match TRBD2. The CDR3 is made up of 13 amino acids.

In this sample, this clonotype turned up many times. CDR3 sequence (DNA): TGTGCCAGCAGCTTAGCGCGCGTCAGCAATCAGCCCCAGCATTTT. Protein product: CASSLARVSNQPQHF. The genes are TRBV7-8 and TRBJ1-5; D is ambiguous. The V end was cut by 0 bases, the J end by 1 base, with 7 bases between. The germline gives CDR1 SGHVS, CDR2 FQNEAQ. The CDR3 extends over 15 amino acids.

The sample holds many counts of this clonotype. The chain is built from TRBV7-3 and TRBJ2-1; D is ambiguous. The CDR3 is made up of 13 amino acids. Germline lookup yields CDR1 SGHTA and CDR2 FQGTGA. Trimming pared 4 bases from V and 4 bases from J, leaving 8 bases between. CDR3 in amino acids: CASSSADYNEQFF. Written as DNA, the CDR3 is TGTGCCAGCAGCTCGGCTGATTACAATGAGCAGTTCTTC.

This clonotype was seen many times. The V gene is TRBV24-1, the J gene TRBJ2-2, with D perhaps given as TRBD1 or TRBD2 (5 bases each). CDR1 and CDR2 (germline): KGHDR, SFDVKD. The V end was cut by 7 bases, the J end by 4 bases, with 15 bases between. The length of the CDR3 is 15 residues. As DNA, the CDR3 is TGTGCCACCAGCGGTGACGAGGGGATCACCGGGGAGCTGTTTTTT. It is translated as CATSGDEGITGELFF.